Below are 20 T cell receptor beta chains sequenced from a single sample in a study of blood T cells in healthy people across ages. A second PCR of about 7 to 12 cycles used a sample-barcoded 5' primer and a J-beta primer mix. TCRdb reprocessed the 5' RACE reads via MiXCR and lists one record per CDR3 protein. The table shows over a million distinct CDR3 sequences, with around 59% occurring only once. The sample consisted of blood. All receptors come from a young man in good health.

The chain combines TRBV27 with TRBJ2-7; 9 bases match TRBD2. The closer fit of TRBJ2-5 to the DNA end suggests the J call may be wrong. The CDR3 is 17 residues long. Germline CDR1 MNHEY, CDR2 SMNVEV (reference sequence). The CDR3 nucleotides read TGTGCCAGCAGTACAGCCTCGGGACTAGCTTTTCGGAAGACCCAGTACTTC. Translating gives CASSTASGLAFRKTQYF.

The chain has TRBV7-9 and TRBJ1-1; D remains unclear. The CDR3 sequence is 13 residues long. V lost 8 bases, J lost 1 base, and 11 bases lay in between. The germline V gene has CDR1 SEHNR and CDR2 FQNEAQ (reference sequence). The CDR3 loop reads CASLPTGNTEAFF. CDR3 sequence (DNA): TGTGCCAGCCTCCCCACGGGGAACACTGAAGCTTTCTTT. Together with reference TRBV7-9 and TRBJ1-1, the CDR3 gives the full variable domain: DTGVSQNPRHKITKRGQNVTFRCDPISEHNRLYWYRQTLGQGPEFLTYFQNEAQLEKSRLLSDRFSAERPKGSFSTLEIQRTEQGDSAMYLCASLPTGNTEAFFGQGTRLTVV.

This CDR3 is CASSQRTGNHNEQFF. CDR3 bases: TGCGCCAGCAGCCAGAGGACAGGGAACCACAATGAGCAGTTCTTC. The rearrangement links TRBV4-1 to TRBJ2-1, with 8 bases that match TRBD1. The ends lost 3 bases at V and 5 bases at J; junction bases unmatched: 6. This CDR3 has 15 amino acids. The germline gives CDR1 MGHRA, CDR2 YSYEKL.

This clonotype was observed a few times. The CDR3 DNA is TGTGCCAGCAGCGAATTAGCGGGAGGGCAGTTCTTC. The encoded protein is CASSELAGGQFF. The chain recombines TRBV3-1 with TRBJ2-1; 10 nucleotides match TRBD2. The CDR3 is 12 residues long. With 5 bases clipped from V and 12 bases from J, the junction kept 4 bases outside the gene matches. The germline V gene has CDR1 LGHDT and CDR2 YNNKEL (reference sequence).

This clonotype was detected only once. This rearrangement joins TRBV15 to TRBJ2-7; 7 nucleotides match TRBD1. Per the germline V gene, CDR1 is LNHNV and CDR2 is YYDKDF (reference sequence). CDR3 length equals 14 residues. V lost 3 bases to trimming and J lost 5 bases; unmatched junction nucleotides: 7. CDR3 DNA: TGTGCCACCAGCAGTCGTGACAGGGACCACGAGCAGTACTTC. This sequence encodes CATSSRDRDHEQYF.

This clonotype was detected only a few times. The chain joins TRBV27 to TRBJ2-3, with 7 nucleotides matching TRBD1. V gave up 4 bases and J gave up 6 bases; unmatched junction bases: 4. The CDR3 consists of 13 residues. In germline, CDR1 is MNHEY, CDR2 SMNVEV (reference sequence). The CDR3 DNA follows: TGTGCCAGCAGTTACAGGGGCCTCGATACGCAGTATTTT. Protein sequence: CASSYRGLDTQYF.

J is TRBJ2-1 and V is TRBV24-1; D may match TRBD1 or TRBD2 (5 bases each). The V gene lost 7 bases and the J gene lost 2 bases, with 11 bases spanning the gap. This CDR3 contains 14 residues. Germline loops: CDR1 KGHDR, CDR2 SFDVKD. The CDR3 DNA reads TGTGCCACCAGCCTGGGACGGACCTACAATGAGCAGTTCTTC. Translation: CATSLGRTYNEQFF.

The V call is TRBV30, the J call TRBJ2-7; TRBD2 aligns across 7 bases. Trimming at V came to 2 bases and at J to 2 bases, leaving 6 bases not matched to a gene. The CDR3 is 14 amino acids. Germline lookup yields CDR1 GTSNPN and CDR2 SVGIG (reference sequence). DNA for the CDR3: TGTGCCTGGAGTAGAGCGGGAAATGCCTACGAGCAGTACTTC. Its protein is CAWSRAGNAYEQYF.

This chain uses TRBV5-5 with TRBJ1-5, with unresolved D. V lost 4 bases, J lost 5 bases, and 19 bases lay in between. This CDR3 is built from 16 residues. Germline CDR1 and CDR2: SGHKS and YYEKEE (reference sequence). The CDR3 spells CASSPEGYLTYQPQHF. CDR3 DNA: TGTGCCAGCAGCCCCGAGGGATATCTGACCTATCAGCCCCAGCATTTT.

The chain is built from TRBV10-3 and TRBJ2-2; D may correspond to TRBD1 or TRBD2 (5 bases each). Germline loops: CDR1 ENHRY, CDR2 SYGVKD. With 10 bases removed from V and 5 bases from J, the gap between germline ends came to 20 bases. The CDR3 length is 15 residues. CDR3: CASTSGLGVTGELFF. The CDR3 DNA reads as TGTGCCAGCACTTCGGGGCTAGGAGTGACCGGGGAGCTGTTTTTT.

This clonotype was observed a few times. The chain combines TRBV6-1 with TRBJ2-7, with D perhaps matching TRBD1 or TRBD2 (5 bases each). CDR1 MNHNS and CDR2 SASEGT come from the germline V gene. This CDR3 region has 16 residues. V was pared by 0 bases and J by 6 bases, with 18 bases between. The CDR3 DNA reads TGTGCCAGCAGTGAAGCCCAGGGAACGTTGAGGGGCGAGCAGTACTTC. Amino acids: CASSEAQGTLRGEQYF.

This chain uses TRBV18 with TRBJ1-6; D is perhaps TRBD1 (6 bases). Germline V lookup: CDR1 KGHSH, CDR2 LQKENI. This CDR3 comprises 16 residues. V was pared by 6 bases and J by 3 bases, with 15 bases between. CDR3 DNA: TGTGCCAGCTCGCCAAGTACAGGGATCTATAATTCACCCCTCCACTTT. It translates to CASSPSTGIYNSPLHF.

J is TRBJ2-1 and V is TRBV20-1, with 8 bases aligning to TRBD2. The CDR3 loop spans 15 amino acids. Germline CDR1 and CDR2: DFQATT and SNEGSKA (reference sequence). J gave up 9 bases and V 0 bases, and 10 bases lay outside the gene matches. The CDR3 nucleotides are TGCAGTGCTAGAGAGCCGGGACTAGTGGCGGGTGAGCAGTTCTTC. It encodes CSAREPGLVAGEQFF.

This chain joins TRBV7-6 and TRBJ2-5, with a tentative D call TRBD1 (6 bases). The germline V gene has CDR1 SGHVS and CDR2 FNYEAQ. V shed 1 base and J shed 2 bases, with 11 bases lying between them. The CDR3 sequence is 15 residues long. CDR3 in DNA: TGTGCCAGCAGCTTAGTTACAGGGACACAAGAGACCCAGTACTTC. Amino acids: CASSLVTGTQETQYF.

The sample holds a few counts of this clonotype. V gene TRBV27 combines with J gene TRBJ2-5; the match to TRBD2 covers 15 bases. Unmatched junction bases numbered 8, after V lost 4 bases and J lost 11 bases. CDR1 is MNHEY and CDR2 is SMNVEV in the germline V gene (reference sequence). This CDR3 spans 15 amino acids. In nucleotides, the CDR3 is TGTGCCAGCAGTTCAAGGACTAGCGGGAGGGATGAGCAGTACTTC. Its protein product is CASSSRTSGRDEQYF.

The gene calls are TRBV25-1 and TRBJ1-3; D is uncertain. The CDR3 has 14 residues. With 7 bases removed from V and 0 bases from J, the gap between germline ends came to 10 bases. Looked up from germline, CDR1 is MGHDK and CDR2 is SYGVNS. CDR3 nucleotides: TGTGCCAGCATTGATGGGTACTCTGGAAACACCATATATTTT. It specifies CASIDGYSGNTIYF.

The chain combines TRBV2 with TRBJ2-2, with 9 bases fitting TRBD2. V lost 5 bases and J lost 1; bases outside the gene matches: 2. The CDR3 consists of 15 residues. Germline V lookup: CDR1 SNHLY, CDR2 FYNNEI. The CDR3 reads CASSRLAENTGELFF. CDR3 DNA sequence: TGTGCCAGCAGTCGACTAGCGGAGAACACCGGGGAGCTGTTTTTT.

This chain links TRBV25-1 with TRBJ1-2; D may be TRBD1 (5 bases). Germline V gives CDR1 MGHDK, CDR2 SYGVNS. The CDR3 has 15 residues. V was trimmed by 3 bases and J by 0 bases, leaving 11 bases between them. CDR3 amino acids: CASSDWRGPNYGYTF. Written as DNA, the CDR3 is TGTGCCAGCAGTGATTGGCGGGGCCCTAACTATGGCTACACCTTC.

J is TRBJ2-7 and V is TRBV7-2; TRBD1 matches 8 bases. CDR3 length equals 15 residues. Trimming at V came to 5 bases and at J to 2 bases, leaving 8 bases not matched to a gene. Per the germline V gene, CDR1 is SGHTA and CDR2 is FQGNSA. CDR3 sequence (DNA): TGTGCCAGCAGCGTTACCGGGACAGGAACCTACGAGCAGTACTTC. Translating gives CASSVTGTGTYEQYF.

The chain uses TRBV9 and TRBJ1-6, with a weak D call TRBD1 (5 bases). Germline CDR1 is SGDLS and CDR2 is YYNGEE. Trimming took off 0 bases at V and 6 bases at J, with 13 bases between the two ends. The CDR3 runs to 16 residues. CDR3 coding DNA: TGTGCCAGCAGCGTAGGAGTGTCAGGGTTTAATTCACCCCTCCACTTT. It translates to CASSVGVSGFNSPLHF. Drawing the rest from reference TRBV9 and TRBJ1-6, the complete variable domain is DSGVTQTPKHLITATGQRVTLRCSPRSGDLSVYWYQQSLDQGLQFLIQYYNGEERAKGNILERFSAQQFPDLHSELNLSSLELGDSALYFCASSVGVSGFNSPLHFGNGTRLTVT.